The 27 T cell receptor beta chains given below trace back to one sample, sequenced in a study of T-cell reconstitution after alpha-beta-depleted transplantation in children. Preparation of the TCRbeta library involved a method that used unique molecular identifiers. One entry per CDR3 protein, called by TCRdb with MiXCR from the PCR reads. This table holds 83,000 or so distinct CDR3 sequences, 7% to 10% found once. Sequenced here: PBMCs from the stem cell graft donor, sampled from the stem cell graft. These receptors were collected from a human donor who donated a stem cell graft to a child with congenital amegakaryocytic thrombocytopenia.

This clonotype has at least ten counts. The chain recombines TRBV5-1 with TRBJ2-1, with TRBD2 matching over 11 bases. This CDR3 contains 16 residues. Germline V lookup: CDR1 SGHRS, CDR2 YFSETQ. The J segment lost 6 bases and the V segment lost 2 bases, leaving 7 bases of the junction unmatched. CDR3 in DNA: TGCGCCAGCAGCTTAGTTCCTAGCGGGGGGCCCAATGAGCAGTTCTTC. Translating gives CASSLVPSGGPNEQFF.

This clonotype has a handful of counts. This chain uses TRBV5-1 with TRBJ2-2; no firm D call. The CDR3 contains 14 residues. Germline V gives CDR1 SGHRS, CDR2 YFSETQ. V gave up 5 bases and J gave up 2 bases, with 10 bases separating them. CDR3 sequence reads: CASRQTENTGELFF. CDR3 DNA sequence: TGCGCCAGCAGACAAACAGAAAACACCGGGGAGCTGTTTTTT.

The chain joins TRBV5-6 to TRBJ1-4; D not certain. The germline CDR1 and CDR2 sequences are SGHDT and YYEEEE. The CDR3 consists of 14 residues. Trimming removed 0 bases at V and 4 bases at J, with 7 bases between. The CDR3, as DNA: TGTGCCAGCAGCTTGGGACGGGGTAATGAAAAACTGTTTTTT. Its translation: CASSLGRGNEKLFF.

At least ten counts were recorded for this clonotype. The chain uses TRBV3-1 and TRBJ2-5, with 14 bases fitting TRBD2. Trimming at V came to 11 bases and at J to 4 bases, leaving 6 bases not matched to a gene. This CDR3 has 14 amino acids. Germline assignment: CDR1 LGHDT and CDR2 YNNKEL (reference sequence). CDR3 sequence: CAAGTSGSGETQYF. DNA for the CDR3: TGTGCCGCGGGGACTAGCGGGAGCGGAGAGACCCAGTACTTC.

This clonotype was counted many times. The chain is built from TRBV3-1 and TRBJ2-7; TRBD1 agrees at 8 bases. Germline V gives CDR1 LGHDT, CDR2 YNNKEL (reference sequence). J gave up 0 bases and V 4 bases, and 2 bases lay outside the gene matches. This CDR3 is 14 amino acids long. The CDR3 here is CASSLGQGSYEQYF. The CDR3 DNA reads TGTGCCAGCAGCCTCGGACAGGGCTCCTACGAGCAGTACTTC.

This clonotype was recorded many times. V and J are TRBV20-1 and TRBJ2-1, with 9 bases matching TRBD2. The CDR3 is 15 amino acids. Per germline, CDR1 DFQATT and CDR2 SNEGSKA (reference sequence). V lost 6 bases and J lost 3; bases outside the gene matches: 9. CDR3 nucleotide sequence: TGCAGTGCCCCCATTAGCGGGAGTATCTACAATGAGCAGTTCTTC. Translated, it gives CSAPISGSIYNEQFF.

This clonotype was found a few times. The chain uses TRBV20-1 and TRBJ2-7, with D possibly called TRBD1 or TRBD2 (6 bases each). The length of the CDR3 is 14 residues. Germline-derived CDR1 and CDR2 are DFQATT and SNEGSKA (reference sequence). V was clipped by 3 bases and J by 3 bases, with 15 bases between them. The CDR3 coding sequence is TGCAGTGCTAGCGGGGGCGGCGCAAACTACGAGCAGTACTTC. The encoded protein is CSASGGGANYEQYF.

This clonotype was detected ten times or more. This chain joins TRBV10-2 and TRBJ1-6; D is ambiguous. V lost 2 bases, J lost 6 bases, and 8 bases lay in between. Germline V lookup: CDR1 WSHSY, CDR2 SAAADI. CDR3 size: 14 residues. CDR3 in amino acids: CASSEGARNSPLHF. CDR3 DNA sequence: TGCGCCAGCAGTGAGGGAGCTCGTAATTCACCCCTCCACTTT.

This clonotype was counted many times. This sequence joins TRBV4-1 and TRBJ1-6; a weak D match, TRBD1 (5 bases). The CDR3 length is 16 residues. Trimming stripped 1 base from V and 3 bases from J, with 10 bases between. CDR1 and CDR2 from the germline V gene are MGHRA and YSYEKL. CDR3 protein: CASSQGRQGYNSPLHF. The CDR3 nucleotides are TGCGCCAGCAGCCAAGGAAGGCAGGGCTATAATTCACCCCTCCACTTT.

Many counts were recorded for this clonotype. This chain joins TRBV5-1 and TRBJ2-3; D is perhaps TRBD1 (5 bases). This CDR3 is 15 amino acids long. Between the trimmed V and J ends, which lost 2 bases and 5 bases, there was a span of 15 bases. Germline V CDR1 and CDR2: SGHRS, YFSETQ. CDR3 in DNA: TGCGCCAGCAGCTTACAGGTTGCTCAGGGAGATACGCAGTATTTT. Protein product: CASSLQVAQGDTQYF.

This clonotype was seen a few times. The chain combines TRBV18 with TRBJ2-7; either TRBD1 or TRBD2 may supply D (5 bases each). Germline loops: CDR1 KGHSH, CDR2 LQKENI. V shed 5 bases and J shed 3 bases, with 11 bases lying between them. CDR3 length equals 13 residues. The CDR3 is CASSSGPNYEQYF. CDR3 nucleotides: TGTGCCAGCTCATCGGGACCGAACTACGAGCAGTACTTC. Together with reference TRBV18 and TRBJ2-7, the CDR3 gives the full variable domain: NAGVMQNPRHLVRRRGQEARLRCSPMKGHSHVYWYRQLPEEGLKFMVYLQKENIIDESGMPKERFSAEFPKEGPSILRIQQVVRGDSAAYFCASSSGPNYEQYFGPGTRLTVT.

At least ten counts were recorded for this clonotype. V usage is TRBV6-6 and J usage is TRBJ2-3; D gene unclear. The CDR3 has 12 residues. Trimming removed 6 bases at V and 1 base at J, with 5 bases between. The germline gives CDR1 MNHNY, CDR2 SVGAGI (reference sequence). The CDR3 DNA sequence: TGTGCCAGCAGGGTGGGCACAGATACGCAGTATTTT. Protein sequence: CASRVGTDTQYF.

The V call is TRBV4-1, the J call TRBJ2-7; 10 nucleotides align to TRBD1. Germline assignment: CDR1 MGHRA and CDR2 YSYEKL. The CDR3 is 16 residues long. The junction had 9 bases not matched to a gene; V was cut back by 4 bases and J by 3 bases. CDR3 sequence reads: CASSPREGQGIYEQYF. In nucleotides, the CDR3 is TGCGCCAGCAGCCCCAGGGAGGGACAGGGGATCTACGAGCAGTACTTC.

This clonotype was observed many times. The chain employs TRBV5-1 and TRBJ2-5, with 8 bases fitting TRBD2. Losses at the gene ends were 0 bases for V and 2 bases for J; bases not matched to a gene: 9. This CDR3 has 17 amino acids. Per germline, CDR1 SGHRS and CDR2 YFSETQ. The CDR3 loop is CASSLGGRTSGQETQYF. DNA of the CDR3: TGCGCCAGCAGCTTGGGGGGTCGTACTAGCGGACAAGAGACCCAGTACTTC.

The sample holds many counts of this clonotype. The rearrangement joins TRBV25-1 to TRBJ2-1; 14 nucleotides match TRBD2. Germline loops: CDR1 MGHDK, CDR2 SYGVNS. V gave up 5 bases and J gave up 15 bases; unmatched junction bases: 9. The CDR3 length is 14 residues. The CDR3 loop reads CASSRTGTSGRLFF. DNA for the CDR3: TGTGCCAGCAGTCGTACTGGGACTAGCGGGAGACTGTTCTTC.

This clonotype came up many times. CDR3 loop: CSARGGRTYNEQFF. In DNA, the CDR3 is TGCAGTGCTAGAGGTGGTAGGACCTACAATGAGCAGTTCTTC. The chain uses TRBV20-1 and TRBJ2-1; D uncertain. CDR3 size: 14 residues. The V and J ends lost 1 base and 2 bases respectively, with 9 bases between them. Per germline, CDR1 DFQATT and CDR2 SNEGSKA (reference sequence).

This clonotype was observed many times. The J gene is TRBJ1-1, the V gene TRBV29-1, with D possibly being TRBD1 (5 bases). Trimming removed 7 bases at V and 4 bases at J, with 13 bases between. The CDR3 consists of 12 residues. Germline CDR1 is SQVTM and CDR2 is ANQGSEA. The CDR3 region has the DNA TGCAGCGGGGGGGGGAGGGGCACTGAAGCTTTCTTT. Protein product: CSGGGRGTEAFF.

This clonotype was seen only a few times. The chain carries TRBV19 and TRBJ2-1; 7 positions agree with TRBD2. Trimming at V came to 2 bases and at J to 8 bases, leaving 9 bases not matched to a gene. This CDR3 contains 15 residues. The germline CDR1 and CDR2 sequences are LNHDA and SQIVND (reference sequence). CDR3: CASSILGGSGDEQFF. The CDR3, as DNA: TGTGCCAGTAGTATATTGGGCGGGAGTGGAGATGAGCAGTTCTTC.

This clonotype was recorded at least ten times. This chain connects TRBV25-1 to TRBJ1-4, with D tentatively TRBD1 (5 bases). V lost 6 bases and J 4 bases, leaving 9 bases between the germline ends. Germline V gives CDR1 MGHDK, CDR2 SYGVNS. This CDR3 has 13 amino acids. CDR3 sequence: CASSRQFNEKLFF. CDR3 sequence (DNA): TGTGCCAGCAGCCGACAGTTTAATGAAAAACTGTTTTTT.

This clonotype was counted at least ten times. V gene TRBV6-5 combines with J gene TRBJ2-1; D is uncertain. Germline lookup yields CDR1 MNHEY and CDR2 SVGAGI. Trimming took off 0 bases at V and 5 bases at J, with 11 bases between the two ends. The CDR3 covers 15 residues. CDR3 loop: CASSYSGSPHNEQFF. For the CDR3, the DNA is TGTGCCAGCAGTTACTCGGGCAGCCCCCACAATGAGCAGTTCTTC.

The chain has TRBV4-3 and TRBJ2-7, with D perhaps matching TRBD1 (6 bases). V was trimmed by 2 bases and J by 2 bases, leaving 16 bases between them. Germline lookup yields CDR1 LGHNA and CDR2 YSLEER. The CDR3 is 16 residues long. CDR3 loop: CASSQSGTPNPYEQYF. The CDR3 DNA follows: TGCGCCAGCAGCCAATCCGGGACACCGAACCCCTACGAGCAGTACTTC.

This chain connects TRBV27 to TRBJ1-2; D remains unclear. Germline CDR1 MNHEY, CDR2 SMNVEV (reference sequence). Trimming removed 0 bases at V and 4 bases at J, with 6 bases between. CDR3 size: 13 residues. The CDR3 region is CASSLSGAYGYTF. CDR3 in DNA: TGTGCCAGCAGTTTATCAGGCGCCTATGGCTACACCTTC.

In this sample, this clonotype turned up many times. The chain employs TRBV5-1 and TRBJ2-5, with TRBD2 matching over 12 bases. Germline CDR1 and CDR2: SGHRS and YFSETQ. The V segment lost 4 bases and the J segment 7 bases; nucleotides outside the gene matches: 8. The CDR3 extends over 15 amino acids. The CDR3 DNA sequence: TGCGCCAGCAGCGAGACATCTAGCGGGAGGGGGACCCAGTACTTC. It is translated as CASSETSSGRGTQYF.

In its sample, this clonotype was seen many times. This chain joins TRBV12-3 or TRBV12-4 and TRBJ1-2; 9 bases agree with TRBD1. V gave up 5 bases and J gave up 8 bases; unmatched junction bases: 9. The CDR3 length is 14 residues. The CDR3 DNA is TGTGCCAGCAGTATTGGACAGGGGCTTTTAGGCTACACCTTC. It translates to CASSIGQGLLGYTF.

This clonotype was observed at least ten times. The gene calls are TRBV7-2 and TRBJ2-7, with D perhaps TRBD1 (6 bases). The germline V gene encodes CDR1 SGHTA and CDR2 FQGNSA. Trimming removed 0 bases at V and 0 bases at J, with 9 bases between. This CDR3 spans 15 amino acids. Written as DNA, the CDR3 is TGTGCCAGCAGCTTAGCAACAGGGATCTCCTACGAGCAGTACTTC. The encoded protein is CASSLATGISYEQYF.

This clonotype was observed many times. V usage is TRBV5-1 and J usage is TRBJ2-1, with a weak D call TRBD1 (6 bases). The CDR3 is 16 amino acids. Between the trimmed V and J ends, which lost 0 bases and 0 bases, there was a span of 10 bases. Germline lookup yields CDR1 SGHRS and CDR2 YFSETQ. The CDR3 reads CASSLGDRSSYNEQFF. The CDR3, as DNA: TGCGCCAGCAGCTTGGGAGACAGGAGCTCCTACAATGAGCAGTTCTTC.

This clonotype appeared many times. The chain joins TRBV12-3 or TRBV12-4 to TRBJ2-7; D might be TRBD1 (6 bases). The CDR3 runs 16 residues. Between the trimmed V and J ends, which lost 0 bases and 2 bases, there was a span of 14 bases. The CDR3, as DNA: TGTGCCAGCAGTTTAGCTGGGTCTACAGGGACCTACGAGCAGTACTTC. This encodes CASSLAGSTGTYEQYF.